These 12 T cell receptor beta chains were all obtained from the same sample, sequenced in a study of vaccination and CD4 T cells after COVID-19. TCRdb re-called the PCR reads through MiXCR, storing one row per CDR3 protein. The sample records around 20,000 distinct CDR3 sequences, about 57% being singletons. Sequencing used CD4+ T cells from blood, obtained before SARS-CoV-2 vaccination. These receptors all stem from a human donor who had recovered from COVID-19.

CDR3 amino acids: CASSVRMSGSRHQDTQYF. The CDR3 DNA reads TGTGCCAGCAGTGTAAGGATGAGCGGGAGTCGTCACCAAGATACGCAGTATTTT. The chain recombines TRBV27 with TRBJ2-3, with TRBD2 matching over 8 bases. The CDR3 has 18 residues. V lost 5 bases, J lost 5 bases, and 18 bases stayed unmatched. Looked up from germline, CDR1 is MNHEY and CDR2 is SMNVEV (reference sequence).

This clonotype was seen only a few times. The genes are TRBV19 and TRBJ1-5; D is possibly TRBD1 (6 bases). The CDR3 loop spans 15 amino acids. Germline CDR1 is LNHDA and CDR2 is SQIVND (reference sequence). V was cut by 3 bases and J by 4 bases, with 13 bases left in between. This CDR3 is CASSIGGQGNQPQHF. The DNA for the CDR3 is TGTGCCAGTAGTATTGGGGGACAAGGTAATCAGCCCCAGCATTTT.

The chain links TRBV6-1 to TRBJ2-7, with D maybe TRBD1 (6 bases). Germline-derived CDR1 and CDR2 are MNHNS and SASEGT. This CDR3 spans 15 amino acids. The V gene lost 6 bases and the J gene lost 0 bases, with 15 bases spanning the gap. CDR3 coding DNA: TGTGCCAGCAGGACCGGGACACCCAGCTCCTACGAGCAGTACTTC. Protein: CASRTGTPSSYEQYF.

The V call is TRBV10-3, the J call TRBJ1-5; 7 bases line up with TRBD1. Germline CDR1 and CDR2: ENHRY and SYGVKD. J gave up 5 bases and V 3 bases, and 4 bases lay outside the gene matches. This CDR3 is built from 14 residues. CDR3 sequence reads: CAISDQGGDQPQHF. As DNA, the CDR3 is TGTGCCATCAGTGACCAGGGGGGGGATCAGCCCCAGCATTTT.

The rearrangement links TRBV10-3 to TRBJ2-5; 10 nucleotides match TRBD1. Germline CDR1 is ENHRY and CDR2 is SYGVKD. Trimming at V came to 4 bases and at J to 5 bases, leaving 7 bases not matched to a gene. CDR3 size: 15 residues. CDR3 residues: CAISGDRGPVETQYF. DNA for the CDR3: TGTGCCATCAGTGGAGACAGGGGGCCGGTGGAGACCCAGTACTTC.

DNA for the CDR3: TGTGCCAGCAGTTTATCACTTCATCAAGAGACCCAGTACTTC. This codes for CASSLSLHQETQYF. V is TRBV28 and J is TRBJ2-5; D is uncertain. The V and J ends lost 1 base and 2 bases respectively, with 8 bases between them. The germline V gene encodes CDR1 MDHEN and CDR2 SYDVKM. This CDR3 region has 14 residues.

The genes are TRBV4-2 and TRBJ2-5; 14 bases fit TRBD2. This CDR3 has 17 residues. Germline CDR1 reads LGHNA; CDR2 reads YNFKEQ. Trimming took 2 bases from V and 5 from J; bases not matched to a gene: 7. The CDR3 is CASSQPGLAGVVETQYF. DNA of the CDR3: TGTGCCAGCAGCCAACCGGGACTAGCGGGAGTCGTGGAGACCCAGTACTTC.

The chain joins TRBV6-4 to TRBJ2-7; no clear D. Deletions cut 9 bases from V and 4 bases from J, with 13 bases between. The CDR3 has 12 residues. The germline V gene has CDR1 MRHNA and CDR2 SNTAGT. In DNA, the CDR3 is TGTGCCAGAGGACGGTGCAGGTACGAGCAGTACTTC. As protein: CARGRCRYEQYF.

The chain employs TRBV9 and TRBJ2-5; D remains ambiguous. The germline CDR1 and CDR2 sequences are SGDLS and YYNGEE. The CDR3 sequence is 13 residues long. Trimming shortened V by 5 bases and J by 5 bases, and 13 bases separated the two germline ends. CDR3 sequence reads: CASSMADQETQYF. CDR3 bases: TGTGCCAGCAGTATGGCGGATCAGGAGACCCAGTACTTC.

This clonotype was observed once. The chain links TRBV20-1 to TRBJ2-3; either TRBD1 or TRBD2 may fit D (6 bases each). CDR1 and CDR2 from the germline V gene are DFQATT and SNEGSKA (reference sequence). V lost 6 bases, J lost 6 bases, and 16 bases lay in between. This CDR3 region has 13 residues. The CDR3 DNA sequence: TGCAGTGCCAGGACTGGGGGGCGGGATACGCAGTATTTT. It is translated as CSARTGGRDTQYF.

The rearrangement links TRBV20-1 to TRBJ2-3; TRBD2 aligns across 9 bases. The V gene end was trimmed by 6 bases and the J gene end by 4 bases; junction bases not matched to a gene: 14. Germline V gives CDR1 DFQATT, CDR2 SNEGSKA (reference sequence). The CDR3 contains 16 residues. The CDR3 DNA reads as TGCAGTGCCCTTGAGTCAGGTAGCGGGAGCTCAGATACGCAGTATTTT. The encoded protein is CSALESGSGSSDTQYF.

The chain links TRBV30 to TRBJ1-5; weak D call: TRBD1 (6 bases). Germline V gives CDR1 GTSNPN, CDR2 SVGIG (reference sequence). Trimming shortened V by 6 bases and J by 2 bases, and 17 bases separated the two germline ends. The CDR3 sequence is 15 residues long. The CDR3 sequence is CACSRGGVGNQPQHF. CDR3 sequence (DNA): TGTGCCTGCAGTAGGGGGGGCGTGGGCAATCAGCCCCAGCATTTT.